This TCR beta chain was captured in a study of T-cell reconstitution after alpha-beta-depleted transplantation in children. Study-wide results and limits: At one year after transplant, newly produced T cells mostly accounted for T-cell counts and diversity. Expanded clones from the graft, numbering several hundred, reportedly supplied alpha-beta T cells about two months after transplant. Surviving recipient T cells and intrathymic progenitors accounted for some patients' high TCRbeta diversity at day 60.

Using unique molecular identifiers, the investigators prepared the TCRbeta library. In TCRdb, the PCR reads were re-called with MiXCR into one record per CDR3 protein. This table has about 300,000 distinct CDR3 sequences, about 9.4% appearing once. About this clonotype: The target antigen is unknown. A much larger clone differs by one base, so this may be a read error.

This specimen was PBMCs, taken before TCRalphabeta/CD19-depleted stem cell transplant. The sequence was collected from a boy under two years old with acute myeloid leukemia, due to receive a stem cell transplant.

CDR3 sequence: CAGSLGGPGVGEQYF. The CDR3, as DNA: TGTGCCGGCAGCTTAGGAGGCCCGGGTGTAGGGGAGCAGTACTTC. The chain carries TRBV7-2 and TRBJ2-7; weak D call: TRBD2 (5 bases). CDR1 and CDR2 from the germline V gene are SGHTA and FQGNSA. The CDR3 totals 15 residues.